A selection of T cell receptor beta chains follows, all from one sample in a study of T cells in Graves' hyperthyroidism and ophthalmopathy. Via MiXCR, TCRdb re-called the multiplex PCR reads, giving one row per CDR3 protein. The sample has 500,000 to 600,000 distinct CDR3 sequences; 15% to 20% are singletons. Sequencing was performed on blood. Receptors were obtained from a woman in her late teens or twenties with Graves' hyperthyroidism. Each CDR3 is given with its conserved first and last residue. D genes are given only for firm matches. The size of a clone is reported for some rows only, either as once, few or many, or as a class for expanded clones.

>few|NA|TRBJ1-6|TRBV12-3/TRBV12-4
TGTGCCAGCAGTTTCAATCGTTCACCCCTCCACTTT
CASSFNRSPLHF
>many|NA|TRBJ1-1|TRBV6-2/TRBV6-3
TGTGCCAGCATCGTATACAGGGAGCCCACTGAAGCTTTCTTT
CASIVYREPTEAFF
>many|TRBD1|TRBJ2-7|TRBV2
TGTGCCAGCAGGAAACAGGGGACCTACGAGCAGTACTTC
CASRKQGTYEQYF
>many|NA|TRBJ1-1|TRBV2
TGTGCCAGCAGCGAAGACGGAGCCAAGAACACTGAAGCTTTCTTT
CASSEDGAKNTEAFF
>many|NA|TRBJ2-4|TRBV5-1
TGCGCCAGCAGCTTGGATAGGGAATCCAAAAACATTCAGTACTTC
CASSLDRESKNIQYF
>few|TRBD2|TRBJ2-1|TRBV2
TGTGCCAGCAGTGAAGAGGGGCGGGGGGGGGCCAATGAGCAGTTCTTC
CASSEEGRGGANEQFF
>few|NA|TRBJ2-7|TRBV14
TGTGCCAGCAGCCTCCTGGACAGCTACGAGCAGTACTTC
CASSLLDSYEQYF
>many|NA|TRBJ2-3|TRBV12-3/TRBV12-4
TGTGCCAGCAGCCTCGGTTCTGGGGATACGCAGTATTTT
CASSLGSGDTQYF
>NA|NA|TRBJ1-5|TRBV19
TGTGCCAGTAGTACGCCAGGAATTAGCAATCAGCCCCAGCATTTT
CASSTPGISNQPQHF
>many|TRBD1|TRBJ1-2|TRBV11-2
TGTGCCAGCAGCTTCGGGGACAGGGGCTATGGCTACACCTTC
CASSFGDRGYGYTF
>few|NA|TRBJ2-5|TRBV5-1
TGCGCCAGCAGCCTTGGACCGGCGGCTGGGCAAGAGACCCAGTACTTC
CASSLGPAAGQETQYF
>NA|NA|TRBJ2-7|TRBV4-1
TGCGCCAGCAGCACAGGGTATTCCTACGAGCAGTACTTC
CASSTGYSYEQYF
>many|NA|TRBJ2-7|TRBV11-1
TGTGCCAGCAGCTCCCGACGGCTCTCCTACGAGCAGTACTTC
CASSSRRLSYEQYF
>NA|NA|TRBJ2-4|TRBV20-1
TGCAGTGCTCGGACGGTCAGGAACATTCAGTACTTC
CSARTVRNIQYF
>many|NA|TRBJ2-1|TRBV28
TGTGCCAGCAGTTTACTCGTGGAGGAATACAATGAGCAGTTCTTC
CASSLLVEEYNEQFF
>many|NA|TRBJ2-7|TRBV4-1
TGCGCCAGCAGCCCGGGACACTTCCCCTACGAGCAGTACTTC
CASSPGHFPYEQYF
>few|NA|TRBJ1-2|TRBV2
TGTGCCAGCAGTGAATGGCGGGGAGACTATGGCTACACCTTC
CASSEWRGDYGYTF
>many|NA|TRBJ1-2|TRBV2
TGTGCCAGCAGTGATCTCTATGGCTACACCTTC
CASSDLYGYTF
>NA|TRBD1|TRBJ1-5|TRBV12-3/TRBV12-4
TGTGCCAGCGGGGGGACAGGGGCCGATCAGCCCCAGCATTTT
CASGGTGADQPQHF
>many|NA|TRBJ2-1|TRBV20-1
TGCAGTGCTAGGCGTGGGGGGGCTAGGAATGAGCAGTTCTTC
CSARRGGARNEQFF
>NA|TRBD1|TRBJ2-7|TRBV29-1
TGCAGCGTTGAAGCGAAGGGGGCTCACTACGAGCAGTACTTC
CSVEAKGAHYEQYF
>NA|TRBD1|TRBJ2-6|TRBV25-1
TGTGCCAGCAGTGAAAATTGGAAGGGACAGGCCTACTCTGGGGCCAACGTCCTGACTTTC
CASSENWKGQAYSGANVLTF
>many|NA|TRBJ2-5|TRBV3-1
TGTGCCAGCAGCCAAGGGCAGGGGGGACGGGAGACCCAGTACTTC
CASSQGQGGRETQYF
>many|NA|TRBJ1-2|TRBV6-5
TGTGCCAGCAGTTACTCGAAGGCTAACTATGGCTACACCTTC
CASSYSKANYGYTF
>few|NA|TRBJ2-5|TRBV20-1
TGCAGTGCTATAGGATTCCAAGAGACCCAGTACTTC
CSAIGFQETQYF
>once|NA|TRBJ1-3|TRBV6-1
TGTGCCAGCAGTGCTGGACTGGGCGGAAACACCATATATTTT
CASSAGLGGNTIYF
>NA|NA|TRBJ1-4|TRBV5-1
TGCGCCAGCAGCTTGGGGCAACGTAATGAAAAACTGTTTTTT
CASSLGQRNEKLFF
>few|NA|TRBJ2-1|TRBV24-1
TGTGCCACCAGTGAGGGCCGAGGGAGGCCGACGTTCTTC
CATSEGRGRPTFF